A selection of T cell receptor beta chains follows, all from one sample in a study of T cell responses to AZD1222 COVID-19 vaccine. TCRdb's copy holds only in-frame clones and misses some; the assay was immunoSEQ multiplex PCR. The data hold around 99,000 clones, with about 90% observed a single time. Specimen: peripheral blood, collected on day 0 of AZD1222 vaccination. Every receptor here comes from an adult in good health. Each CDR3 is given without its conserved first and last residue. Expanded clones are given a class, and other clones once, few, many or no size at all.

J,size,V,CDR3
TRBJ2-1,.,TRBV7-3,ASSSPGGSNEQF
TRBJ1-2,once,TRBV5-6,ASSPDQLTYGYT
TRBJ2-2,.,TRBV7-2,ASSPQGLVPGELF
TRBJ1-1,.,TRBV5-5,ASSLGAGSLNTEAF
TRBJ1-2,.,TRBV4-3,ASSQDPYGYT
TRBJ1-3,.,TRBV9,ASSARGHSSGNTIY
TRBJ2-1,few,TRBV4-2,ASSQGGEPYNEQF
TRBJ2-3,.,TRBV18,ASSPPSSDTQY
TRBJ2-7,.,TRBV6-1,ASSEGGGDLYEQY
TRBJ1-2,few,TRBV3-1/TRBV3-2,ASSQRAFGYT
TRBJ1-5,.,TRBV25-1,ASSEFGNHQPQH
TRBJ1-2,.,TRBV7-2,ASSFVPGESYGYT
TRBJ2-2,.,TRBV28,ASSLGQNTGELF
TRBJ2-5,.,TRBV29-1,SVDLYQETQY
TRBJ2-3,.,TRBV5-1,ASSLDVGTGSSTDTQY
TRBJ1-1,.,TRBV3-1/TRBV3-2,ASSQGRGTEAF
TRBJ2-7,.,TRBV18,ASSRGEEQY
TRBJ2-6,.,TRBV7-2,ASSRTGLGANVLT
TRBJ1-6,.,TRBV3-1/TRBV3-2,ASSQGSGHNSPLH
TRBJ2-2,.,TRBV7-2,ASSPTSGNTGELF
TRBJ2-3,.,TRBV6-6,ASSSPGLVGDTQY
TRBJ1-2,few,TRBV29-1,SVVGSSNYGYT
TRBJ2-7,.,TRBV28,ASRAGTGSGDEQY
TRBJ1-1,.,TRBV7-6,ASSLWPVGRGAEAF
TRBJ2-7,.,TRBV5-5,ASSPDRVASYEQY